This entry lists 16 T cell receptor beta chains sequenced from one sample in a study of beta chain features in type 1 diabetes. Investigators reverse transcribed all isolated RNA, so they sequenced expressed TCRB transcripts. TCRdb's copy holds only in-frame clones and misses some; the assay was immunoSEQ multiplex PCR. The table lists around 430,000 clones, approximately 30% of them singletons. Material: naive CD4+ T cells from blood. The receptors stem from a man younger than 35 in good health.

The chain uses TRBV7-7 and TRBJ2-1, with D maybe TRBD2 (5 bases). V was clipped by 2 bases and J by 0 bases, with 11 bases between them. CDR1 SSHAT and CDR2 FNYEAQ come from the germline V gene (reference sequence). The CDR3 runs to 16 residues. The CDR3 bases are TGTGCCAGCAGCTTACAAGCGGCCAGCTCCTACAATGAGCAGTTCTTC. It codes for CASSLQAASSYNEQFF.

This chain joins TRBV27 and TRBJ2-4; perhaps TRBD2 as D (5 bases). Germline values: CDR1 MNHEY, CDR2 SMNVEV (reference sequence). This CDR3 region has 15 residues. V lost 5 bases and J lost 3, with 14 bases in between. CDR3 DNA sequence: TGTGCCAGCAGTGCCGAGGGAGTGATCAAAAACATTCAGTACTTC. Translating it yields CASSAEGVIKNIQYF.

Only a few counts were recorded for this clone. This specimen includes other DNA sequences encoding the same CDR3. The rearrangement links TRBV20-1 to TRBJ2-5; the D gene is possibly TRBD1 (5 bases). CDR1 is DFQATT, CDR2 SNEGSKA, per germline (reference sequence). The CDR3 has 10 residues. Trimming removed 6 bases from V and 5 bases from J, with 7 bases in between. The CDR3 loop is CSAYRETQYF. The CDR3 coding sequence is TGCAGTGCCTACAGGGAGACCCAGTACTTC.

CDR3 in amino acids: CAWSPGSAYEQYF. The DNA for the CDR3 is TGTGCCTGGAGTCCCGGGAGCGCGTACGAGCAGTACTTC. The chain has TRBV30 and TRBJ2-7, with a tentative D call TRBD2 (6 bases). V lost 2 bases to trimming and J lost 4 bases, with 12 bases between them. Germline-derived CDR1 and CDR2 are GTSNPN and SVGIG (reference sequence). The CDR3 is 13 residues long.

The CDR3 sequence is CASSEAAPYSNQPQHF. In DNA form, the CDR3 reads TGTGCCAGCAGTGAAGCAGCACCGTATAGCAATCAGCCCCAGCATTTT. The chain links TRBV6-1 to TRBJ1-5, with D uncertain. This CDR3 region has 16 residues. Germline-derived CDR1 and CDR2 are MNHNS and SASEGT. The ends were cut back, 0 bases at V and 0 bases at J, with 9 bases in the middle.

The chain couples TRBV30 to TRBJ2-5; no firm D call. V lost 1 base to trimming and J lost 1 base, with 7 bases between them. The CDR3 has 13 amino acids. CDR1 GTSNPN and CDR2 SVGIG come from the germline V gene (reference sequence). CDR3 nucleotide sequence: TGTGCCTGGAGTGGACATTCCCAAGAGACCCAGTACTTC. It specifies CAWSGHSQETQYF.

The chain couples TRBV7-8 to TRBJ2-2, with 14 bases lining up with TRBD2. CDR3 size: 17 residues. CDR1 and CDR2 from the germline V gene are SGHVS and FQNEAQ. V lost 5 bases, J lost 3 bases, and 5 bases stayed unmatched. The CDR3 nucleotides read TGTGCCAGCAGCCCCAGACTAGCGGGAGGGGACACCGGGGAGCTGTTTTTT. This encodes CASSPRLAGGDTGELFF.

The chain is built from TRBV25-1 and TRBJ2-7, with D perhaps TRBD1 (5 bases). The germline CDR1 and CDR2 sequences are MGHDK and SYGVNS. The ends were cut back, 6 bases at V and 2 bases at J, with 11 bases in the middle. This CDR3 has 13 amino acids. CDR3 protein: CASRQGGAYEQYF. CDR3 nucleotides: TGTGCCAGCAGGCAGGGTGGGGCCTACGAGCAGTACTTC.

Only a few counts were recorded for this clone. The rearrangement joins TRBV29-1 to TRBJ1-1, with 7 nucleotides matching TRBD1. Germline CDR1 reads SQVTM; CDR2 reads ANQGSEA. The J segment lost 1 base and the V segment lost 6 bases, leaving 8 bases of the junction unmatched. The CDR3 length is 14 residues. The CDR3 DNA is TGCAGCGTCCGGGGACAGAGAAAGAACACTGAAGCTTTCTTT. This codes for CSVRGQRKNTEAFF.

There are a few counts of this clone. V is TRBV23-1 and J is TRBJ1-2; D is unresolved. TRBV23-1 is an open reading frame, and its role is uncertain. The length of the CDR3 is 14 residues. V lost 0 bases and J 5 bases, leaving 10 bases between the germline ends. The CDR3 loop is CASSQSAAEYGYTF. The CDR3 region has the DNA TGCGCCAGCAGTCAATCAGCGGCAGAGTATGGCTACACCTTC.

CDR3 nucleotide sequence: TGCAGCGTTGGAAGGCTCTTAACCGGGGAGCTGTTTTTT. This codes for CSVGRLLTGELFF. The rearrangement joins TRBV29-1 to TRBJ2-2; D gene unclear. Trimming removed 4 bases from V and 5 bases from J, with 11 bases in between. CDR1 and CDR2 from the germline V gene are SQVTM and ANQGSEA. This CDR3 has 13 residues.

This rearrangement joins TRBV7-3 to TRBJ1-1; perhaps TRBD1 as D (5 bases). The CDR3 length is 14 residues. Trimming shortened V by 1 base and J by 11 bases, and 17 bases separated the two germline ends. The germline V gene encodes CDR1 SGHTA and CDR2 FQGTGA. CDR3 bases: TGTGCCAGCAGCTTAATCCCAGGGTCGATTGAGGCTTTCTTT. Translation: CASSLIPGSIEAFF.

This clone turned up a few times. The chain joins TRBV29-1 to TRBJ2-7, with TRBD1 matching 8 bases. The CDR3 length is 11 residues. CDR1 is SQVTM, CDR2 ANQGSEA, per germline. Trimming at V came to 7 bases and at J to 5 bases, leaving 4 bases not matched to a gene. CDR3 amino acids: CSAKDRDEQYF. CDR3 DNA: TGCAGCGCAAAGGACAGGGACGAGCAGTACTTC.

This clone turned up a few times. The sample holds other DNA sequences that translate to the same CDR3. The CDR3 DNA follows: TGTGCCTGGAGGGGACGGGCTGAAGCTTTCTTT. This translates into CAWRGRAEAFF. V gene TRBV30 combines with J gene TRBJ1-1, with D maybe TRBD1 (5 bases). Germline V gene data show CDR1 as GTSNPN and CDR2 as SVGIG (reference sequence). The ends were cut back, 3 bases at V and 6 bases at J, with 8 bases in the middle. CDR3 length equals 11 residues.

The gene calls are TRBV7-9 and TRBJ1-2; D unclear. Germline assignment: CDR1 SEHNR and CDR2 FQNEAQ (reference sequence). The V gene lost 5 bases and the J gene lost 7 bases, with 11 bases spanning the gap. This CDR3 region has 12 residues. The CDR3 DNA reads as TGTGCCAGCAGCCCCGAGCTGGCTGGCTACACCTTC. Translated: CASSPELAGYTF.

This clone was observed a handful of times. The chain links TRBV27 to TRBJ2-7, with D unclear. The V gene's germline CDR1 is MNHEY and CDR2 SMNVEV (reference sequence). The CDR3 loop spans 15 amino acids. The V end was cut by 3 bases, the J end by 1 base, with 13 bases between. For the CDR3, the DNA is TGTGCCAGCAGTTTCCGTGGGCATGGGTCCTACGAGCAGTACTTC. Residues: CASSFRGHGSYEQYF.